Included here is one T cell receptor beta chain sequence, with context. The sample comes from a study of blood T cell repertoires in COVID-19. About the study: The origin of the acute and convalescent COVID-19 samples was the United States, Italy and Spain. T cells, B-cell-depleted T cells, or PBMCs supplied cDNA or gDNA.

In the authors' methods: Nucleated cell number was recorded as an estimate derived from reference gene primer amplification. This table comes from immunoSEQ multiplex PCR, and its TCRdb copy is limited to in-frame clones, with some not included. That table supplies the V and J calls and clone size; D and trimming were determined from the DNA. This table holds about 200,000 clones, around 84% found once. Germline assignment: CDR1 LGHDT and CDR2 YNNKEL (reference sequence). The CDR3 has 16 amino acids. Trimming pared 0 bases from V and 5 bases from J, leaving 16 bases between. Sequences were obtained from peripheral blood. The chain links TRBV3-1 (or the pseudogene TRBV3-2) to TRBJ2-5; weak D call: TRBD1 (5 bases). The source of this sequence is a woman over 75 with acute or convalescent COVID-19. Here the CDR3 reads CASSQERGAPRETQYF. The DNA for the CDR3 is TGTGCCAGCAGCCAAGAAAGGGGCGCCCCCCGGGAGACCCAGTACTTC.